This T cell receptor (beta chain) was recovered during a study of cytomegalovirus exposure and HLA in healthy donors. J lost 4 bases, V lost 4 bases, and 8 bases had no gene match. In germline, CDR1 is SGHRS, CDR2 YFSETQ. CDR3 length: 15 residues. Separation from the approximately 670-subject first cohort characterized the roughly 120-subject validation cohort, to which the donors belonged. TCRdb's table, derived via immunoSEQ multiplex PCR, lists solely in-frame clones and lacks some. Here the sample spans under 200,000 clones, 85% to 90% being singletons. Concerning this clone: Its cognate antigen is unknown.

General study findings and limits: Diagnosis of cytomegalovirus status made by the classifier reportedly showed high specificity and sensitivity. Most TCRs appeared rarely, but some public TCRs recurred in many donors. The tendency of first-cohort TCR clusters to co-occur in the roughly 130 validation repertoires was the finding of a later analysis.

V gene TRBV5-1 combines with J gene TRBJ2-1; 7 bases map to TRBD2. The sequence was obtained from a young woman in good health and CMV-seropositive. Sequenced sample: PBMCs. The CDR3 loop reads CASSVVAGSYNEQFF. The CDR3 bases are TGCGCCAGCAGCGTCGTAGCGGGTTCTTACAATGAGCAGTTCTTC.